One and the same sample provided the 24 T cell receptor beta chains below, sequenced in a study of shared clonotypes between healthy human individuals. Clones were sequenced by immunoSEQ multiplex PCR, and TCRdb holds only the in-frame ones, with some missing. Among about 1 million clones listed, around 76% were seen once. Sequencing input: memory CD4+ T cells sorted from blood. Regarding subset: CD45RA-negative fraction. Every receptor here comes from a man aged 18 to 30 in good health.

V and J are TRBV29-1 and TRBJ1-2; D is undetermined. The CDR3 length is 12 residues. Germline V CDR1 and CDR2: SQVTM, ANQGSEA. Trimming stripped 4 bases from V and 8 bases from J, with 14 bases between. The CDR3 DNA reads TGCAGCGTTGCCCACCCAGCCGGGGGCTACACCTTC. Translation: CSVAHPAGGYTF.

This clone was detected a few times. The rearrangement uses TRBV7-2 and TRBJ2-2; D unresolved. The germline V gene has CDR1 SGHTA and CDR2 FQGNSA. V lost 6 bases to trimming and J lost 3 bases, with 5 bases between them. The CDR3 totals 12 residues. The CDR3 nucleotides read TGTGCCAGCAGGAGGCACACCGGGGAGCTGTTTTTT. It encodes CASRRHTGELFF.

The CDR3: CASSSSGQGVEKLFF. CDR3 nucleotides: TGCGCCAGCAGCTCCTCGGGACAGGGGGTTGAAAAACTGTTTTTT. The chain links TRBV5-1 to TRBJ1-4; 11 positions agree with TRBD1. This CDR3 is 15 amino acids long. Germline-derived CDR1 and CDR2 are SGHRS and YFSETQ. V lost 3 bases, J lost 7 bases, and 5 bases stayed unmatched.

This chain's CDR3 is CASSLYERDEQYF. As DNA, the CDR3 is TGTGCCAGTAGTCTTTATGAGCGGGACGAGCAGTACTTC. V usage is TRBV19 and J usage is TRBJ2-7; TRBD2 is a possible D gene (6 bases). CDR1 LNHDA and CDR2 SQIVND come from the germline V gene (reference sequence). The CDR3 is made up of 13 amino acids. Trimming pared 5 bases from V and 5 bases from J, leaving 13 bases between.

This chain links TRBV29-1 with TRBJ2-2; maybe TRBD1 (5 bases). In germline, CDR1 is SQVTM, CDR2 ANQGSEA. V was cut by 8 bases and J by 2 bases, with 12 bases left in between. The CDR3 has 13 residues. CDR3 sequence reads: CSPDRYNTGELFF. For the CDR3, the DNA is TGCAGCCCCGACAGATACAACACCGGGGAGCTGTTTTTT.

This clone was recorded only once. Here the CDR3 DNA reads TGTGCCATCAGTGACGGAGAGCAAGAGACCCAGTACTTC. It specifies CAISDGEQETQYF. The chain is built from TRBV10-3 and TRBJ2-5; D is ambiguous. Germline V CDR1 and CDR2: ENHRY, SYGVKD. This CDR3 comprises 13 residues. V was clipped by 3 bases and J by 2 bases, with 7 bases between them.

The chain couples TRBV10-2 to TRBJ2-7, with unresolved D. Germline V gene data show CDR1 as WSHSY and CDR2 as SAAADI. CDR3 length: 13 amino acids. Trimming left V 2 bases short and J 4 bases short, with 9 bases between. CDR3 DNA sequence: TGCGCCAGCAGTGAGAATAGCTTTTACGAGCAGTACTTC. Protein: CASSENSFYEQYF.

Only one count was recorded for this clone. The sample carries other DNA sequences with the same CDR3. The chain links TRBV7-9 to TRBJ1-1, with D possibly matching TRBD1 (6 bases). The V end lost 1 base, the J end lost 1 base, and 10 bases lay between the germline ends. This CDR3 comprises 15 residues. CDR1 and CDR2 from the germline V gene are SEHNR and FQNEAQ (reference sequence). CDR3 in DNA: TGTGCCAGCAGCTTAGGGCAGGGGCCGAACACTGAAGCTTTCTTT. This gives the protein CASSLGQGPNTEAFF.

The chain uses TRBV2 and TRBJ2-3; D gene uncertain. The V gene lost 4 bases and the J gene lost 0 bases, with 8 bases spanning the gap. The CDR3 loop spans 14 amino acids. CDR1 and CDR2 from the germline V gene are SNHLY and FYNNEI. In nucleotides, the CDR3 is TGTGCCAGCAGTGGCCAACTAAGCACAGATACGCAGTATTTT. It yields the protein CASSGQLSTDTQYF.

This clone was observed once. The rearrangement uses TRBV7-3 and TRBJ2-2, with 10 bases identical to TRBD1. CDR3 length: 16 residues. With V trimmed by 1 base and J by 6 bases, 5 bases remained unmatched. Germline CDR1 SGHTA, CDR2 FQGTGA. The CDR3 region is CASSLRDRGMAGELFF. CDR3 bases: TGTGCCAGCAGCTTAAGGGACAGGGGAATGGCCGGGGAGCTGTTTTTT.

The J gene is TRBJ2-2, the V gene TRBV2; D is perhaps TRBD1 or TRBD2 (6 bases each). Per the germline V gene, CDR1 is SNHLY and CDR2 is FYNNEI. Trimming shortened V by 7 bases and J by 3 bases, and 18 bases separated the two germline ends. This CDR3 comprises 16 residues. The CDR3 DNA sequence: TGTGCCAGCACCCCCGGGGGCGGATTCTACACCGGGGAGCTGTTTTTT. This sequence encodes CASTPGGGFYTGELFF. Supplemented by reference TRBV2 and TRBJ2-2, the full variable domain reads EPEVTQTPSHQVTQMGQEVILRCVPISNHLYFYWYRQILGQKVEFLVSFYNNEISEKSEIFDDQFSVERPDGSNFTLKIRSTKLEDSAMYFCASTPGGGFYTGELFFGEGSRLTVL.

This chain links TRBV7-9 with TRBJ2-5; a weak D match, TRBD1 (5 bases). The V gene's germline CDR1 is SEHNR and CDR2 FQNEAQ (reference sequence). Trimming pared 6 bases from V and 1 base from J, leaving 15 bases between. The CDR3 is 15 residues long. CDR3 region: CASRQRTGPQETQYF. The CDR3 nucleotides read TGTGCCAGCAGACAACGAACAGGACCCCAAGAGACCCAGTACTTC.

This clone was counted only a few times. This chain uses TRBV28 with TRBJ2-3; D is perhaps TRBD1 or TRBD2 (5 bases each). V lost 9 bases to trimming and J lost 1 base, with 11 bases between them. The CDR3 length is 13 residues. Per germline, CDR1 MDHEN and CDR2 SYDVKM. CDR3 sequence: CASVRGGTDTQYF. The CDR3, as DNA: TGTGCCAGTGTACGAGGGGGCACAGATACGCAGTATTTT.

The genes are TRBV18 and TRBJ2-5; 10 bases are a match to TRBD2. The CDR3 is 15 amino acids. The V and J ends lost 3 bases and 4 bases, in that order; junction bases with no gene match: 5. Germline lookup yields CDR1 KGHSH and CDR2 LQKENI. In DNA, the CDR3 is TGTGCCAGCTCACCTTCTAGCGGGAGTGGAGAGACCCAGTACTTC. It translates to CASSPSSGSGETQYF.

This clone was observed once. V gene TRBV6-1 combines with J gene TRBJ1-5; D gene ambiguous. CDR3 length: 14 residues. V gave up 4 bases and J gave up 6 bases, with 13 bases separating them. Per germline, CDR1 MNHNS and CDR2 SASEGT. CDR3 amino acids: CASSVAPTSQPQHF. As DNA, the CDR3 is TGTGCCAGCAGTGTAGCCCCGACAAGTCAGCCCCAGCATTTT.

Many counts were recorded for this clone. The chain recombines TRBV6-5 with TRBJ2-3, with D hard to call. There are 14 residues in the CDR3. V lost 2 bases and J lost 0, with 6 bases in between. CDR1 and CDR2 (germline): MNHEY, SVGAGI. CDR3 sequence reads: CASSYPGSTDTQYF. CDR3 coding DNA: TGTGCCAGCAGTTACCCCGGGAGCACAGATACGCAGTATTTT.

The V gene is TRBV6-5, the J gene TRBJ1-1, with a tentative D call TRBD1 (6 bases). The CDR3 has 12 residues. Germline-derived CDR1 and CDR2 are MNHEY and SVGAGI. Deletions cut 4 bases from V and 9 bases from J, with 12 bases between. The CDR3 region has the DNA TGTGCCAGCAGTTCTGAGGGGGGTAAAGCTTTCTTT. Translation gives CASSSEGGKAFF.

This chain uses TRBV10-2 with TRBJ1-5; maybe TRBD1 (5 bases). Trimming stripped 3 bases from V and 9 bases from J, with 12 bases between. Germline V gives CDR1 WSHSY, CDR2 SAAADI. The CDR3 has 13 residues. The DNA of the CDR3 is TGCGCCAGCAGTGATGGGGGAATTAGGCCCCAGCATTTT. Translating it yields CASSDGGIRPQHF.

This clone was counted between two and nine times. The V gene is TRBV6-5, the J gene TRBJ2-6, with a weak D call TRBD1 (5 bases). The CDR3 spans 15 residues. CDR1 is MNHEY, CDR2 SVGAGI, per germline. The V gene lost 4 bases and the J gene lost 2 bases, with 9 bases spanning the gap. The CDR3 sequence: CASSSTTAGANVLTF. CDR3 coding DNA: TGTGCCAGCAGTTCTACGACAGCTGGGGCCAACGTCCTGACTTTC.

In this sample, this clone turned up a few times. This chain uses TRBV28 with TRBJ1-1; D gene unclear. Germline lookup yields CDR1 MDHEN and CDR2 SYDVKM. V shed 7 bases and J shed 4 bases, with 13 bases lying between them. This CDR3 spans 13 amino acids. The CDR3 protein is CASIWGGGTEAFF. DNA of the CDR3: TGTGCCAGCATTTGGGGAGGTGGCACTGAAGCTTTCTTT.

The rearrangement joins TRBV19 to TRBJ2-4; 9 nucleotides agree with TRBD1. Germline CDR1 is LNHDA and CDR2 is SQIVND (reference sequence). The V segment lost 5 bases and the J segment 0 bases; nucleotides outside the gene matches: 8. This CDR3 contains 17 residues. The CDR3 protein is CASSVGQGLGAKNIQYF. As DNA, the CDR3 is TGTGCCAGTAGTGTAGGACAGGGGTTGGGAGCCAAAAACATTCAGTACTTC.

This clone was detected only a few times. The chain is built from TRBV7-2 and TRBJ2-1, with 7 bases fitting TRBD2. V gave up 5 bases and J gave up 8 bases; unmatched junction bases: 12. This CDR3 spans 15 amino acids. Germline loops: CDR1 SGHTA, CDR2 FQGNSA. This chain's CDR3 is CASSLDGTKVHEQFF. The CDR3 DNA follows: TGTGCCAGCAGCCTGGACGGGACTAAGGTCCATGAGCAGTTCTTC.

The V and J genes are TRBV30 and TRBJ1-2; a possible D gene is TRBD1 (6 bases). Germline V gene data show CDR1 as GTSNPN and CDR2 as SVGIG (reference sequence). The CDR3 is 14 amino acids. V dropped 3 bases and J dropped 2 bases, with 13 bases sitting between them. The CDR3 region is CAWRPVDRNYGYTF. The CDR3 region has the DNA TGTGCCTGGAGGCCCGTGGACAGAAACTATGGCTACACCTTC.

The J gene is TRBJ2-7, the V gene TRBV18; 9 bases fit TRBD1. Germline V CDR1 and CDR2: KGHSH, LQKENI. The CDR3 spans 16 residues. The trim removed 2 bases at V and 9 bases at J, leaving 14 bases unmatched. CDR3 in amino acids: CASSPSRQGVPNWQYF. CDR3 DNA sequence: TGTGCCAGCTCACCATCGCGACAGGGGGTCCCAAATTGGCAGTACTTC.